This TCR beta chain was identified during a study of T cells in Graves' hyperthyroidism and ophthalmopathy. V shed 2 bases and J shed 1 base, with 14 bases lying between them. Germline CDR1 and CDR2: MDHEN and SYDVKM. This CDR3 has 16 residues. This clonotype was recorded at least ten times. Regions amplified from RNA transcripts were the TCR beta CDR3 regions. A set of HTBI primers served as the primers for a first-round RT-PCR of the TCR CDR3. MiXCR, run by TCRdb on the multiplex PCR reads, gives a single entry per CDR3 protein. This table has hundreds of thousands of distinct CDR3 sequences, about 20% appearing once.

The chain combines TRBV28 with TRBJ1-2, with D perhaps matching TRBD1 (5 bases). The specimen sequenced was blood. The TCR originated in a woman in her late teens or twenties with Graves' hyperthyroidism. The CDR3 reads CASSLNSGGVNYGYTF. The CDR3 DNA is TGTGCCAGCAGTTTAAACTCTGGGGGGGTTAACTATGGCTACACCTTC.